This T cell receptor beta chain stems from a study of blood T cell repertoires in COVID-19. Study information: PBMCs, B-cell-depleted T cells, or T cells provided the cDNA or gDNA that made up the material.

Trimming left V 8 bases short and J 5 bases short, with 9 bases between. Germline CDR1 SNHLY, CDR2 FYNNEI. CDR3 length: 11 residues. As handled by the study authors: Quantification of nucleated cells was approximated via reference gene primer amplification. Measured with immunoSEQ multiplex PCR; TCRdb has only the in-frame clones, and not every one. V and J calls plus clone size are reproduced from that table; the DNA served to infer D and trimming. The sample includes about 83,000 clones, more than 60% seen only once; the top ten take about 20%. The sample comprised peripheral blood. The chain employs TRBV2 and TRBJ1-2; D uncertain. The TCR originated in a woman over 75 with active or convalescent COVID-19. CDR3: CASRSRYGYTF. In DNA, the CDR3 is TGTGCCAGCCGAAGTCGGTATGGCTACACCTTC. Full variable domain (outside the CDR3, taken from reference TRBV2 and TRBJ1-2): EPEVTQTPSHQVTQMGQEVILRCVPISNHLYFYWYRQILGQKVEFLVSFYNNEISEKSEIFDDQFSVERPDGSNFTLKIRSTKLEDSAMYFCASRSRYGYTFGSGTRLTVV.